The 20 T cell receptor beta chains below were found in one sample sequenced in a study of cytomegalovirus exposure and HLA in healthy donors. Researchers ran the PCR with 60 Vbeta and 13 Jbeta primers. Sequenced by immunoSEQ multiplex PCR; TCRdb stores in-frame clones only, minus some. Its clone listing holds 180,000 or so clones. Sequencing used PBMCs. These receptors came from a woman between 18 and 29 years old in good health and CMV-seropositive.

The chain joins TRBV11-2 to TRBJ1-1; the match to TRBD1 covers 7 bases. With V trimmed by 1 base and J by 1 base, 0 bases remained unmatched. This CDR3 is built from 14 residues. Germline V gene lookup returns CDR1 SGHAT and CDR2 FQNNGV. The CDR3 sequence: CASSLGQGNTEAFF. The CDR3 DNA reads as TGTGCCAGCAGCTTAGGACAGGGGAACACTGAAGCTTTCTTT.

V gene TRBV2 combines with J gene TRBJ2-7; 8 positions agree with TRBD2. Germline-derived CDR1 and CDR2 are SNHLY and FYNNEI. This CDR3 region has 16 residues. The ends lost 8 bases at V and 3 bases at J; junction bases unmatched: 15. The CDR3 DNA is TGTGCCAGCGCATCAGACAATAGCGGGGTTATCTACGAGCAGTACTTC. It translates to CASASDNSGVIYEQYF.

The chain is built from TRBV19 and TRBJ2-7, with D perhaps TRBD1 (5 bases). CDR1 is LNHDA and CDR2 is SQIVND in the germline V gene (reference sequence). V lost 5 bases and J lost 4, with 12 bases in between. The CDR3 length is 13 residues. CDR3 in DNA: TGTGCCAGTAGTGAAAGGGGTTCGTACGAGCAGTACTTC. Protein sequence: CASSERGSYEQYF.

The genes are TRBV2 and TRBJ1-4, with D hard to call. The V end lost 6 bases, the J end lost 5 bases, and 19 bases lay between the germline ends. Germline CDR1 is SNHLY and CDR2 is FYNNEI. This CDR3 spans 16 amino acids. This CDR3 is CASRGSRAAGNEKLFF. CDR3 in DNA: TGTGCCAGCAGGGGATCTAGGGCAGCGGGAAATGAAAAACTGTTTTTT.

The chain is built from TRBV5-1 and TRBJ2-7; TRBD2 matches at 7 bases. With 9 bases clipped from V and 5 bases from J, the junction kept 14 bases outside the gene matches. This CDR3 is built from 14 residues. CDR1 SGHRS and CDR2 YFSETQ come from the germline V gene. CDR3 amino acids: CATSWGGWRDEQYF. DNA of the CDR3: TGCGCCACCTCGTGGGGGGGATGGAGGGACGAGCAGTACTTC.

This rearrangement joins TRBV25-1 to TRBJ2-3; TRBD2 aligns across 8 bases. CDR3 size: 15 residues. The V and J ends lost 2 bases and 5 bases, in that order; junction bases with no gene match: 6. CDR1 is MGHDK, CDR2 SYGVNS, per germline. CDR3 amino acids: CASSELAGYGDTQYF. Here the CDR3 DNA reads TGTGCCAGCAGTGAACTAGCGGGTTATGGAGATACGCAGTATTTT.

The J gene is TRBJ1-1, the V gene TRBV2; D remains ambiguous. Trimming took 5 bases from V and 6 from J, leaving 16 bases between them. The length of the CDR3 is 14 residues. Germline values: CDR1 SNHLY, CDR2 FYNNEI. The CDR3 DNA reads TGTGCCAGCAGTTTGGAAGGAGCGGCTTCTGAAGCTTTCTTT. Amino acid sequence: CASSLEGAASEAFF.

CDR3 sequence (DNA): TGTGCCAGCAGTCCAGGGAGGCGGGAGATCGGTGAGCAGTTCTTC. Residues: CASSPGRREIGEQFF. The rearrangement links TRBV2 to TRBJ2-1, with TRBD2 matching over 7 bases. The CDR3 totals 15 residues. V trimming: 5 bases; J trimming: 9 bases; junction bases outside the gene matches: 13. The V gene's germline CDR1 is SNHLY and CDR2 FYNNEI.

The rearrangement uses TRBV5-5 and TRBJ1-1; D may be TRBD1 (6 bases). Trimming shortened V by 2 bases and J by 5 bases, and 10 bases separated the two germline ends. Germline values: CDR1 SGHKS, CDR2 YYEKEE (reference sequence). CDR3 length: 13 residues. CDR3 sequence reads: CASSLQGWTEAFF. The CDR3 bases are TGTGCCAGCAGCTTACAGGGATGGACTGAAGCTTTCTTT. The entire variable domain, with the rest obtained from reference TRBV5-5 and TRBJ1-1, is as follows: DAGVTQSPTHLIKTRGQQVTLRCSPISGHKSVSWYQQVLGQGPQFIFQYYEKEERGRGNFPDRFSARQFPNYSSELNVNALLLGDSALYLCASSLQGWTEAFFGQGTRLTVV.

The chain has TRBV6-5 and TRBJ1-5; weak D call: TRBD1 (5 bases). CDR1 is MNHEY and CDR2 is SVGAGI in the germline V gene. The CDR3 contains 13 residues. Trimming shortened V by 5 bases and J by 7 bases, and 12 bases separated the two germline ends. The chain's CDR3 is CASSPDINQPQHF. The CDR3 DNA is TGTGCCAGCAGTCCGGACATAAACCAGCCCCAGCATTTT.

The CDR3 is CASSYSPGFSGNTIYF. For the CDR3, the DNA is TGTGCCAGCAGTTACTCGCCCGGGTTCTCTGGAAACACCATATATTTT. The chain employs TRBV6-5 and TRBJ1-3; D uncertain. The CDR3 spans 16 residues. CDR1 and CDR2 from the germline V gene are MNHEY and SVGAGI. V lost 0 bases and J 0 bases, leaving 9 bases between the germline ends.

The chain carries TRBV25-1 and TRBJ2-5, with D perhaps TRBD2 (6 bases). V was clipped by 3 bases and J by 5 bases, with 13 bases between them. The CDR3 consists of 14 residues. CDR1 is MGHDK and CDR2 is SYGVNS in the germline V gene. DNA of the CDR3: TGTGCCAGCAGTGATCCGGGAGTAACGGAGACCCAGTACTTC. Its protein product is CASSDPGVTETQYF.

The DNA for the CDR3 is TGTGCCTGGAGCAGGGTTTTGTACAATGAGCAGTTCTTC. Translation gives CAWSRVLYNEQFF. The chain has TRBV30 and TRBJ2-1; D possibly corresponds to TRBD1 (5 bases). Germline V gene data show CDR1 as GTSNPN and CDR2 as SVGIG (reference sequence). The CDR3 has 13 residues. The V end was cut by 3 bases, the J end by 4 bases, with 10 bases between.

The chain is built from TRBV7-8 and TRBJ2-7; TRBD2 aligns across 10 bases. This CDR3 is built from 16 residues. V gave up 5 bases and J gave up 2 bases; unmatched junction bases: 9. In germline, CDR1 is SGHVS, CDR2 FQNEAQ. The CDR3 sequence is CASSPRGLAPTYEQYF. CDR3 in DNA: TGTGCCAGCAGCCCCAGGGGACTAGCGCCAACCTACGAGCAGTACTTC.

This chain joins TRBV5-6 and TRBJ1-2; no reliable D call. CDR1 SGHDT and CDR2 YYEEEE come from the germline V gene. V was trimmed by 0 bases and J by 3 bases, leaving 9 bases between them. The CDR3 is 14 amino acids. CDR3 amino acids: CASSLDARYYGYTF. The CDR3 coding sequence is TGTGCCAGCAGCTTGGATGCGAGGTACTATGGCTACACCTTC. The full variable domain, with the rest looked up from reference TRBV5-6 and TRBJ1-2, is DAGVTQSPTHLIKTRGQQVTLRCSPKSGHDTVSWYQQALGQGPQFIFQYYEEEERQRGNFPDRFSGHQFPNYSSELNVNALLLGDSALYLCASSLDARYYGYTFGSGTRLTVV.

This rearrangement joins TRBV30 to TRBJ2-4; 13 bases line up with TRBD2. CDR3 length: 15 amino acids. J lost 8 bases, V lost 1 base, and 5 bases had no gene match. Germline values: CDR1 GTSNPN, CDR2 SVGIG (reference sequence). For the CDR3, the DNA is TGTGCCTGGAGTGAGGGACTAGCGGGGTTAGACATTCAGTACTTC. This translates into CAWSEGLAGLDIQYF.

The chain carries TRBV6-1 and TRBJ2-7; maybe TRBD1 (5 bases). CDR3 length: 16 amino acids. The germline V gene has CDR1 MNHNS and CDR2 SASEGT. The V and J ends lost 2 bases and 0 bases respectively, with 14 bases between them. The CDR3 DNA reads TGTGCCAGCAGTGAATGGGGCGGCTTCCTCTCCTACGAGCAGTACTTC. It is translated as CASSEWGGFLSYEQYF.

V and J are TRBV9 and TRBJ1-6, with TRBD1 matching 8 bases. CDR3 size: 14 residues. The V gene end was trimmed by 5 bases and the J gene end by 14 bases; junction bases not matched to a gene: 12. Germline CDR1 and CDR2: SGDLS and YYNGEE. The CDR3 here is CASSEATGERALHF. The CDR3 DNA reads as TGTGCCAGCAGTGAAGCGACAGGGGAACGGGCCCTCCACTTT.

The chain has TRBV5-6 and TRBJ1-2; no reliable D call. V gave up 3 bases and J gave up 8 bases, with 11 bases separating them. The CDR3 is 12 residues long. CDR1 and CDR2 from the germline V gene are SGHDT and YYEEEE. The CDR3 sequence: CASSSPAGGYTF. In DNA form, the CDR3 reads TGTGCCAGCAGCTCGCCTGCGGGAGGCTACACCTTC.

The chain joins TRBV19 to TRBJ1-1; D is uncertain. The germline V gene has CDR1 LNHDA and CDR2 SQIVND (reference sequence). The ends were cut back, 3 bases at V and 4 bases at J, with 12 bases in the middle. This CDR3 has 14 residues. Here the CDR3 reads CASSIGLNPTEAFF. CDR3 DNA: TGTGCCAGTAGTATTGGGCTGAACCCCACTGAAGCTTTCTTT.